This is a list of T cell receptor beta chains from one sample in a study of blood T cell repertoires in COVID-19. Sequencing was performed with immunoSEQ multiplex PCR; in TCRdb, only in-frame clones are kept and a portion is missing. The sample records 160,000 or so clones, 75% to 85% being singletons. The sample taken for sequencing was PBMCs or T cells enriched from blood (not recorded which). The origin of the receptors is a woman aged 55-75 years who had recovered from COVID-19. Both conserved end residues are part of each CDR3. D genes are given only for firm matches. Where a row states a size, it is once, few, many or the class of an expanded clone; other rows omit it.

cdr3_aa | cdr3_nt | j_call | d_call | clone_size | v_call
CASSVRGQGTSPLHF | TGTGCCAGCAGCGTACGTGGACAGGGGACTTCACCCCTCCACTTT | TRBJ1-6 | TRBD1 | . | TRBV13
CASSPDTGGGQPQHF | TGTGCCAGCTCACCAGATACAGGGGGAGGTCAGCCCCAGCATTTT | TRBJ1-5 | TRBD1 | few | TRBV18
CASSKRGTGESNGANVLTF | TGCGCCAGCAGCAAGAGAGGGACAGGGGAATCGAACGGGGCCAACGTCCTGACTTTC | TRBJ2-6 | TRBD1 | once | TRBV4-1
CASSPPGGGFEQYF | TGTGCCAGCAGCCCCCCGGGAGGGGGCTTCGAGCAGTACTTC | TRBJ2-7 | . | once | TRBV4-2
CIVRVNTEAFF | TGCATCGTACGGGTGAACACTGAAGCTTTCTTT | TRBJ1-1 | . | . | TRBV29-1
CATRGHSYEQYF | TGTGCCACCAGGGGACACTCCTACGAGCAGTACTTC | TRBJ2-7 | . | . | TRBV24-1
CASSERGLGGYTF | TGTGCCAGCAGTGAAAGGGGCCTGGGTGGCTACACCTTC | TRBJ1-2 | . | . | TRBV6-1
CASSPGVGVNTGELFF | TGCGCCAGCAGCCCAGGGGTGGGGGTTAACACCGGGGAGCTGTTTTTT | TRBJ2-2 | . | . | TRBV4-1
CASSIVIGTDTQYF | TGTGCCAGTAGTATAGTCATTGGCACAGATACGCAGTATTTT | TRBJ2-3 | . | . | TRBV19
CASSQDGQRLEAFF | TGTGCCAGCAGCCAAGACGGACAGCGGCTTGAAGCTTTCTTT | TRBJ1-1 | . | . | TRBV3-1/TRBV3-2
CASSLDGGTGNTIYF | TGTGCCAGCAGCTTAGATGGGGGCACTGGAAACACCATATATTTT | TRBJ1-3 | . | . | TRBV11-3
CASRRYRDSPLHF | TGTGCCAGCAGGCGATACAGGGATTCACCCCTCCACTTT | TRBJ1-6 | . | . | TRBV12-3/TRBV12-4
CASSRDRVVNEQYF | TGTGCCAGCAGCCGCGACAGGGTTGTCAACGAGCAGTACTTC | TRBJ2-7 | TRBD1 | . | TRBV11-2
CASSESIQAAREF | TGCGCCAGCAGTGAGTCGATTCAGGCCGCCCGAGAATTC | TRBJ2-7 | . | . | TRBV10-2
CASSQTTGWTEAFF | TGTGCCAGCAGTCAAACGACAGGGTGGACTGAAGCTTTCTTT | TRBJ1-1 | TRBD1 | . | TRBV2
CASSQVLNRENTEAFF | TGCGCCAGCAGCCAGGTTCTGAACAGGGAGAACACTGAAGCTTTCTTT | TRBJ1-1 | . | many | TRBV4-1
CASSDLAAGELFF | TGTGCCAGCAGTGATTTGGCCGCTGGGGAGCTGTTTTTT | TRBJ2-2 | . | . | TRBV2
CASSSGARGSPLHF | TGTGCCAGCAGTAGTGGGGCTCGTGGTTCACCCCTCCACTTT | TRBJ1-6 | . | . | TRBV14
CASSLSGPYEQYF | TGTGCCAGCAGTTTATCGGGCCCCTACGAGCAGTACTTC | TRBJ2-7 | . | . | TRBV27
CASSWNREHSPLHF | TGTGCCAGCAGTTGGAACAGGGAGCATTCACCCCTCCACTTT | TRBJ1-6 | . | . | TRBV28
CASSVGAGKGQETQYF | TGTGCCAGCAGCGTAGGCGCAGGGAAGGGCCAAGAGACCCAGTACTTC | TRBJ2-5 | . | . | TRBV9
CASSHRGTEAFF | TGTGCCAGCAGCCACAGGGGCACTGAAGCTTTCTTT | TRBJ1-1 | . | . | TRBV3-1/TRBV3-2
CASSQENRGRGNYGYTF | TGCGCCAGCAGCCAAGAAAATAGGGGCAGGGGGAACTATGGCTACACCTTC | TRBJ1-2 | TRBD1 | few | TRBV4-1
CASSLRQGKETQYF | TGTGCCAGCAGCTTGCGACAGGGGAAAGAGACCCAGTACTTC | TRBJ2-5 | TRBD1 | . | TRBV5-6
CATSARQGTYGYTF | TGTGCCACCAGCGCACGACAGGGGACCTATGGCTACACCTTC | TRBJ1-2 | TRBD1 | once | TRBV24-1
CASSLEITPGPDTQYF | TGTGCCAGCAGCTTAGAAATCACCCCAGGGCCAGATACGCAGTATTTT | TRBJ2-3 | . | . | TRBV7-8
CASRPRGTMNTEAFF | TGTGCCAGCAGGCCCAGGGGAACCATGAACACTGAAGCTTTCTTT | TRBJ1-1 | . | . | TRBV7-9
CASSERRGITEAFF | TGTGCCAGCAGTGAACGGAGGGGCATCACTGAAGCTTTCTTT | TRBJ1-1 | . | . | TRBV6-1
CASSVSGGSYEQYF | TGTGCCAGCAGCGTTAGCGGGGGTTCCTACGAGCAGTACTTC | TRBJ2-7 | TRBD2 | . | TRBV9
CASSLSKIYSNQPQHF | TGCGCCAGCAGCTTGAGCAAGATCTATAGCAATCAGCCCCAGCATTTT | TRBJ1-5 | . | . | TRBV5-1
CASSQITEAFF | TGTGCCAGCAGCCAGATCACTGAAGCTTTCTTT | TRBJ1-1 | . | . | TRBV7-9
CASSLGGGADGYTF | TGTGCCAGCAGTTTGGGGGGGGGAGCGGATGGCTACACCTTC | TRBJ1-2 | . | . | TRBV27
CASSKQGAVGELFF | TGTGCCAGCAGCAAACAGGGGGCCGTCGGGGAGCTGTTTTTT | TRBJ2-2 | TRBD1 | . | TRBV7-9
CASSLKQGTEAFF | TGTGCCAGCAGCTTAAAACAGGGAACTGAAGCTTTCTTT | TRBJ1-1 | . | . | TRBV7-7
CASILTDTQYF | TGTGCCAGCATCCTCACAGATACGCAGTATTTT | TRBJ2-3 | . | . | TRBV2
CASSDRGGQGSYEQYF | TGTGCCAGCAGCGATAGGGGGGGACAGGGGAGCTACGAGCAGTACTTC | TRBJ2-7 | TRBD1 | . | TRBV11-3
CASSRTGLAKNIQYF | TGCGCCAGCAGTCGTACAGGGCTAGCCAAAAACATTCAGTACTTC | TRBJ2-4 | . | . | TRBV23-1
CASSLGRDYNEQFF | TGTGCCAGCAGCTTAGGTCGGGACTACAATGAGCAGTTCTTC | TRBJ2-1 | . | . | TRBV11-2
CASSLGRGGRFEQYF | TGTGCCAGCAGCTTAGGGCGGGGGGGCCGCTTCGAGCAGTACTTC | TRBJ2-7 | TRBD2 | once | TRBV11-2
CASSQDLSGGEQFF | TGTGCCAGCAGCCAAGATCTTAGCGGCGGAGAGCAGTTCTTC | TRBJ2-1 | . | few | TRBV3-1/TRBV3-2
CASSLSGGTYNEQFF | TGTGCCAGCAGCTTAAGCGGGGGGACTTACAATGAGCAGTTCTTC | TRBJ2-1 | TRBD2 | . | TRBV7-2
CASRGTGYAAPLHF | TGTGCCAGCAGAGGGACAGGGTACGCTGCACCCCTCCACTTT | TRBJ1-6 | TRBD1 | once | TRBV25-1
CASSQDQGNTEAFF | TGCGCCAGCAGCCAAGATCAGGGTAACACTGAAGCTTTCTTT | TRBJ1-1 | . | . | TRBV5-1
CASSGQQGPYGYTF | TGTGCCAGCAGCGGCCAACAGGGACCATATGGCTACACCTTC | TRBJ1-2 | . | . | TRBV5-6
CASSSARTGDTEAFF | TGTGCCAGCAGCTCGGCCCGGACAGGGGACACTGAAGCTTTCTTT | TRBJ1-1 | TRBD1 | . | TRBV5-6
CATDRGSSGNTIYF | TGTGCCACGGACAGGGGCTCCTCTGGAAACACCATATATTTT | TRBJ1-3 | TRBD1 | . | TRBV19
CASSFSEQGAAGYTF | TGTGCCAGCAGCTTCTCCGAACAGGGGGCGGCCGGCTACACCTTC | TRBJ1-2 | TRBD1 | . | TRBV7-2
CASSVATSGGVNTGELFF | TGTGCCAGCAGCGTAGCGACTAGCGGGGGGGTTAACACCGGGGAGCTGTTTTTT | TRBJ2-2 | TRBD2 | . | TRBV9
CASSLTNREGEQYF | TGTGCCAGCTCACTAACAAACAGGGAAGGTGAGCAGTACTTC | TRBJ2-7 | . | . | TRBV18
CASSSWDRGEYGYTF | TGTGCCAGCAGCTCCTGGGACAGGGGAGAATATGGCTACACCTTC | TRBJ1-2 | TRBD1 | . | TRBV7-6
CASSLNTGDQETQYF | TGTGCCAGCAGCTTAAATACAGGGGACCAAGAGACCCAGTACTTC | TRBJ2-5 | TRBD1 | . | TRBV7-3
CASRRGGEGFRQPLHF | TGTGCCAGCAGGCGAGGGGGCGAAGGATTCCGTCAGCCCCTCCACTTT | TRBJ1-6 | TRBD1 | . | TRBV3-1/TRBV3-2
CASGPGQGRHEQYF | TGTGCTAGTGGTCCGGGACAGGGGAGGCACGAGCAGTACTTC | TRBJ2-7 | TRBD1 | few | TRBV12-5
CASSLVASGGAITGELFF | TGCGCCAGCAGCTTGGTGGCTAGCGGGGGGGCCATCACCGGGGAGCTGTTTTTT | TRBJ2-2 | TRBD2 | . | TRBV5-1
CASRLTGYSSSSGNTIYF | TGTGCCAGCAGGCTGACAGGGTACTCATCAAGCTCTGGAAACACCATATATTTT | TRBJ1-3 | TRBD1 | . | TRBV4-2
CASSIITPSRTAYGYTF | TGTGCCAGTAGTATTATTACACCATCCCGGACAGCCTATGGCTACACCTTC | TRBJ1-2 | . | . | TRBV19
CASSYRVAYEQYF | TGTGCCAGCAGTTACAGGGTCGCCTACGAGCAGTACTTC | TRBJ2-7 | . | few | TRBV12-3/TRBV12-4
CASGSDRSSFQPQHF | TGTGCTAGTGGTTCGGACAGGTCCTCCTTTCAGCCCCAGCATTTT | TRBJ1-5 | TRBD1 | . | TRBV12-5
CASSDPGVYYGYTF | TGTGCCAGCAGTGACCCAGGGGTCTACTATGGCTACACCTTC | TRBJ1-2 | . | . | TRBV25-1